This entry describes one T cell receptor (beta chain). The target antigen is unknown. This entry is derived from a study of T cell responses to AZD1222 COVID-19 vaccine. General observations from the study: Epitopes outside B.1.351 and B.1.1.7 mutated regions reportedly drew nearly half of spike TCRs. A rise in Spike-specific TCR breadth and depth followed two AZD1222 doses. Only a handful of individuals given AZD1222 were seropositive at baseline.

CDR1 is MRHNA and CDR2 is SNTAGT in the germline V gene. CDR3 length equals 13 residues. The V end lost 5 bases, the J end lost 1 base, and 8 bases lay between the germline ends. Sequencing used immunoSEQ multiplex PCR; TCRdb keeps in-frame clones, though not all of them. The sample shows around 60,000 clones, 80% to 95% of them seen only once. The specimen was peripheral blood, collected 28 days after the second dose of the MenACWY control vaccine. The origin of this receptor is an adult who received the MenACWY meningococcal vaccine as a control. The chain couples TRBV6-4 to TRBJ1-1; unclear D gene. The CDR3 protein is CASSQEENTEAFF. The CDR3 DNA reads as TGTGCCAGCAGTCAGGAAGAGAACACTGAAGCTTTCTTT.